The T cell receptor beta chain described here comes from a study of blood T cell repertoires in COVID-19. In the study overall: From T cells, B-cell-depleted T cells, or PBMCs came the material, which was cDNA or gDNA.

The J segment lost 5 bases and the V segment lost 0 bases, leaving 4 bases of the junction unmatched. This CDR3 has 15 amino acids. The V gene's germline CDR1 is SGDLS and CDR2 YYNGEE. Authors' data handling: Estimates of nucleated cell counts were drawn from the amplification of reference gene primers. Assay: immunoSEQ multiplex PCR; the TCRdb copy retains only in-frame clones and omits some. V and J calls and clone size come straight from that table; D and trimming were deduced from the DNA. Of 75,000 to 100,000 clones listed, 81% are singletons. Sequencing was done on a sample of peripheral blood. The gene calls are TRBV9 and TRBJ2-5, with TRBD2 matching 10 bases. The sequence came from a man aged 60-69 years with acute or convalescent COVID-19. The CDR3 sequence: CASSVEGLAAETQYF. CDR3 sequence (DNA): TGTGCCAGCAGCGTAGAAGGACTAGCGGCGGAGACCCAGTACTTC.